The sequence of this T cell receptor beta chain was determined in a study of CD8+CD57+ T cells in acquired aplastic anemia. Study overall: There were roughly 9.8 million reads, on average, for CD4+ cells from healthy donors.

V was cut by 2 bases and J by 7 bases, with 21 bases left in between. The CDR3 covers 18 residues. Germline lookup yields CDR1 ENHRY and CDR2 SYGVKD. Genomic DNA provided the template from which TCR beta VDJ and CDR3 profiles were obtained. TCRdb re-derived calls from the reads in MiXCR, one entry per CDR3 protein. Of some 150,000 distinct CDR3 sequences in the sample, less than 45% were seen once. In its sample, this clonotype was seen many times. Its specificity is unknown. Findings and limits, study-wide: Both patients and controls carried the same twenty-nine CD8+ CDR3 sequences.

Input material: sorted CD4+, CD8+, or CD8+CD57+ T cells (not recorded which) from PBMCs. The chain is built from TRBV10-3 and TRBJ1-6, with D unresolved. The TCR sequence derives from a human donor in good health, serving as a control. The CDR3 DNA reads as TGTGCCATCAGTGAGCTTTGGGCCCGCCCTGTAGGCAATTCACCCCTCCACTTT. Translation gives CAISELWARPVGNSPLHF.